This T cell receptor beta chain comes out of a study of blood T cell repertoires in COVID-19. Study as a whole: Some COVID-19 samples were acute and others convalescent; all came from the United States, Italy and Spain.

Repertoires were generated with immunoSEQ multiplex PCR, while TCRdb's copy carries only in-frame clones and drops some. The sample consists of some 290,000 clones, roughly 89% of them appearing once. The TCR sequence derives from a woman aged 25 to 39 who had recovered from COVID-19. Specimen: PBMCs or T cells enriched from blood (not recorded which).

The DNA for the CDR3 is TGTGCCAGCTCACTACTAGACGGCACAGATACGCAGTATTTT. It translates to CASSLLDGTDTQYF. This chain connects TRBV18 to TRBJ2-3; D is possibly TRBD2 (5 bases). Trimming pared 4 bases from V and 1 base from J, leaving 9 bases between. Germline-derived CDR1 and CDR2 are KGHSH and LQKENI. The CDR3 is 14 residues long.